This T cell receptor beta chain was captured in a study of blood T cell repertoires in COVID-19. Study information: Acute-phase and convalescent COVID-19 samples originated in the United States, Italy and Spain.

Libraries were prepared by immunoSEQ multiplex PCR; TCRdb keeps only in-frame clonotypes and omits some of them. The data hold 280,000 or so clones, with around nine tenths observed a single time. Participant age was roughly 18 to 100 years, and participants resided in fewer than 30 US areas. Germline V gives CDR1 MGHRA, CDR2 YSYEKL. The ends lost 1 base at V and 4 bases at J; junction bases unmatched: 6. The CDR3 length is 15 residues. This chain links TRBV4-1 with TRBJ1-2; 7 bases are shared with TRBD1. The TCR was taken from a woman in her thirties or forties who had recovered from COVID-19. Sequencing was done on a sample of PBMCs or T cells enriched from blood (not recorded which). Here the CDR3 DNA reads TGCGCCAGCAGCCAAGCCACGACAGGGAGCTATGGCTACACCTTC. Its translation: CASSQATTGSYGYTF.